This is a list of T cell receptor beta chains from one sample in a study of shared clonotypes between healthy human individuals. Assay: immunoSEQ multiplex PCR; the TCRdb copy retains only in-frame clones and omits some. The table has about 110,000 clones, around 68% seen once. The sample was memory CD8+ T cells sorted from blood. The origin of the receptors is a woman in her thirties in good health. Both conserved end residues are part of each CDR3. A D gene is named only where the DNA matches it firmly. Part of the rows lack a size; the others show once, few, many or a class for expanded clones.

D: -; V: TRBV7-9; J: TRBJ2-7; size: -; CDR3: CASSSGAGYEQYF; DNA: TGTGCCAGCAGCTCCGGCGCGGGCTACGAGCAGTACTTC
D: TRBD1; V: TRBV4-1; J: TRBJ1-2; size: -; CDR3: CASSHTDRENYGYTF; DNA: TGCGCCAGCAGCCATACAGACAGGGAAAACTATGGCTACACCTTC
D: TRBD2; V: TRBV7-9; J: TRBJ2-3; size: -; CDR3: CASSLTSGRGTDTQYF; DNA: TGTGCCAGCAGCCTGACTAGCGGGAGAGGCACAGATACGCAGTATTTT
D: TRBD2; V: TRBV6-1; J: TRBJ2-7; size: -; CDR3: CASEGTSAYEQYF; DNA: TGTGCCAGCGAGGGGACTAGCGCTTACGAGCAGTACTTC
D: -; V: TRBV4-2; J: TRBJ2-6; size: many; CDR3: CASSQDTGSGANVLTF; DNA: TGTGCCAGCAGCCAAGATACGGGGTCTGGGGCCAACGTCCTGACTTTC
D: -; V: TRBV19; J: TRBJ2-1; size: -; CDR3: CASSTGTSYNEQFF; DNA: TGTGCCAGTAGCACCGGGACTTCATACAATGAGCAGTTCTTC
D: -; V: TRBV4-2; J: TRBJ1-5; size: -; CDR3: CASSQERGKPLPQHF; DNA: TGTGCCAGCAGCCAAGAACGAGGCAAGCCATTGCCCCAGCATTTT
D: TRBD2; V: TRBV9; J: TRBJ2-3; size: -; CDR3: CASSLAGGSDTQYF; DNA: TGTGCCAGCAGCCTAGCGGGAGGGTCAGATACGCAGTATTTT
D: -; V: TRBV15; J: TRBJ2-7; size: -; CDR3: CATSRVLSEQYF; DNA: TGTGCCACCAGCAGAGTACTAAGCGAGCAGTACTTC
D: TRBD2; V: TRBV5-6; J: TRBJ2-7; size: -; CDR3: CASSGGLAGLYEQYF; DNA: TGTGCCAGCAGCGGGGGACTAGCGGGCCTCTACGAGCAGTACTTC
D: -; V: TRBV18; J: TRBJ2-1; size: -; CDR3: CASSQAYSRYPYNEQFF; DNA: TGTGCCAGCTCACAAGCTTATTCGCGGTACCCCTACAATGAGCAGTTCTTC
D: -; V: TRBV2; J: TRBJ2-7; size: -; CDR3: CAITPGLTYEQYF; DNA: TGTGCCATAACCCCGGGACTGACCTACGAGCAGTACTTC
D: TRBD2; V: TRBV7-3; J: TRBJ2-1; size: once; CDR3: CASSPAGGPNQQFF; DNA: TGTGCCAGCAGCCCAGCGGGAGGGCCCAATCAGCAGTTCTTC
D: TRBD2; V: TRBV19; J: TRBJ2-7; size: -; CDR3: CASSTPLAGGSYEQYF; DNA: TGTGCCAGTAGTACGCCCCTAGCGGGAGGATCCTACGAGCAGTACTTC
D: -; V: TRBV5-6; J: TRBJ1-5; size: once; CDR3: CASSYSNSNQPQHF; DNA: TGTGCCAGCAGTTACTCTAATAGCAATCAGCCCCAGCATTTT
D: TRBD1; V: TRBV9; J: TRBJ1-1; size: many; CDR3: CASSAGQGFMNTEAFF; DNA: TGTGCCAGCAGCGCTGGACAGGGTTTCATGAACACTGAAGCTTTCTTT
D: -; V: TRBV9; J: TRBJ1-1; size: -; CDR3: CASSHGRGTGTEAFF; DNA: TGTGCCAGCAGCCATGGCCGGGGGACGGGCACTGAAGCTTTCTTT
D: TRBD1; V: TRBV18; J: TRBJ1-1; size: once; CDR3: CASSRDDRGPGTEAFF; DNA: TGTGCCAGCTCACGCGACGATAGGGGGCCGGGGACTGAAGCTTTCTTT